A single sample gave rise to the 20 T cell receptor beta chains below, sequenced in a study of OX40 agonist ivuxolimab in advanced cancers. TCRdb's copy holds only in-frame clones and misses some; the assay was immunoSEQ multiplex PCR. Of about 71,000 clones listed, approximately 94% were seen once; the top ten hold 15% to 19%. The input for sequencing was CD4+ or CD8+ T cells sorted from blood, taken in a trial of the OX40 agonist ivuxolimab. The receptors originated from an adult with an advanced solid tumor such as melanoma, head and neck, liver or kidney cancer.

The CDR3: CASSLDRGLAKNIQYF. CDR3 bases: TGTGCCAGCAGCTTGGACAGGGGCCTAGCCAAAAACATTCAGTACTTC. The rearrangement links TRBV7-9 to TRBJ2-4; 9 bases align to TRBD1. CDR1 and CDR2 from the germline V gene are SEHNR and FQNEAQ (reference sequence). J was trimmed by 0 bases and V by 3 bases; bases with no gene match: 3. The CDR3 has 16 amino acids.

The CDR3 sequence: CASSFGRDEAFF. The CDR3 bases are TGTGCCAGCAGCTTCGGACGTGATGAAGCTTTCTTT. V gene TRBV7-9 combines with J gene TRBJ1-1; no firm D call. The CDR3 extends over 12 amino acids. V gave up 3 bases and J gave up 7 bases, with 9 bases separating them. CDR1 and CDR2 from the germline V gene are SEHNR and FQNEAQ (reference sequence).

The V call is TRBV28, the J call TRBJ2-5; 8 bases match TRBD1. Germline-derived CDR1 and CDR2 are MDHEN and SYDVKM. The CDR3 is 16 residues long. J was trimmed by 5 bases and V by 2 bases; bases with no gene match: 10. CDR3 sequence reads: CASSLRTGIIEETQYF. The CDR3 DNA reads TGTGCCAGCAGTTTAAGGACAGGGATTATTGAGGAGACCCAGTACTTC.

This CDR3 is CASSVSGGSTDTQYF. The CDR3 region has the DNA TGTGCCAGCAGCGTAAGCGGGGGGAGCACAGATACGCAGTATTTT. This sequence joins TRBV7-9 and TRBJ2-3, with 9 bases identical to TRBD2. Trimming at V came to 5 bases and at J to 0 bases, leaving 3 bases not matched to a gene. The germline V gene has CDR1 SEHNR and CDR2 FQNEAQ (reference sequence). CDR3 length: 15 amino acids.

The chain uses TRBV6-5 and TRBJ1-1; maybe TRBD1 (5 bases). Trimming stripped 0 bases from V and 11 bases from J, with 16 bases between. The CDR3 runs to 14 residues. In germline, CDR1 is MNHEY, CDR2 SVGAGI. CDR3 nucleotide sequence: TGTGCCAGCAGTTACTCGAAAGGGCTAGCAGGGGCTTTCTTT. As protein: CASSYSKGLAGAFF.

This clone was detected once. The genes are TRBV7-8 and TRBJ2-6, with D uncertain. CDR1 is SGHVS and CDR2 is FQNEAQ in the germline V gene. Trimming took off 5 bases at V and 5 bases at J, with 22 bases between the two ends. The CDR3 is 18 amino acids. The CDR3: CASSLLHYPQSRANVLTF. The CDR3 DNA is TGTGCCAGCAGCCTATTGCATTACCCACAAAGTCGGGCCAACGTCCTGACTTTC.

This clone was detected only once. V is TRBV7-9 and J is TRBJ2-1; D call uncertain. V shed 2 bases and J shed 5 bases, with 16 bases lying between them. The germline CDR1 and CDR2 sequences are SEHNR and FQNEAQ (reference sequence). CDR3 length: 16 residues. DNA for the CDR3: TGTGCCAGCAGCTTATTGGACGTTTCCGTCGACAATGAGCAGTTCTTC. Its translation is CASSLLDVSVDNEQFF.

The J gene is TRBJ2-2, the V gene TRBV29-1; 11 bases line up with TRBD1. V dropped 3 bases and J dropped 4; count of bases not matched to a gene: 7. Germline CDR1 and CDR2: SQVTM and ANQGSEA. There are 16 residues in the CDR3. The CDR3 protein is CSVDPRGQGGTGELFF. The CDR3 DNA reads as TGCAGCGTTGACCCGCGGGGACAGGGGGGCACCGGGGAGCTGTTTTTT.

CDR3 sequence reads: CASSLRWGGEETQYF. The CDR3 DNA reads TGTGCCAGCAGCTTACGTTGGGGAGGGGAGGAGACCCAGTACTTC. The rearrangement links TRBV7-9 to TRBJ2-5; 7 positions match TRBD2. This CDR3 is built from 15 residues. Germline V gene sequence: CDR1 SEHNR, CDR2 FQNEAQ (reference sequence). After removal of 2 bases from V and 5 bases from J, the junction contained 8 bases not matched to a gene. Supplemented by reference TRBV7-9 and TRBJ2-5, the full variable domain reads DTGVSQNPRHKITKRGQNVTFRCDPISEHNRLYWYRQTLGQGPEFLTYFQNEAQLEKSRLLSDRFSAERPKGSFSTLEIQRTEQGDSAMYLCASSLRWGGEETQYFGPGTRLLVL.

The gene calls are TRBV7-8 and TRBJ2-2; 9 positions agree with TRBD1. This CDR3 comprises 17 residues. Germline assignment: CDR1 SGHVS and CDR2 FQNEAQ. The trim removed 5 bases at V and 2 bases at J, leaving 9 bases unmatched. The CDR3 is CASSRPGQGTNTGELFF. CDR3 nucleotides: TGTGCCAGCAGCCGACCCGGACAGGGGACCAACACCGGGGAGCTGTTTTTT.

This clone occurred once. The chain couples TRBV5-8 to TRBJ2-1; perhaps TRBD2 as D (6 bases). This CDR3 region has 14 residues. V lost 8 bases and J 6 bases, leaving 18 bases between the germline ends. Germline-derived CDR1 and CDR2 are SGHTS and YDEGEE. The chain's CDR3 is CARGGEQTGNEQFF. DNA for the CDR3: TGTGCCAGGGGCGGGGAGCAGACGGGCAATGAGCAGTTCTTC.

V gene TRBV7-6 combines with J gene TRBJ2-3; 7 bases are a match to TRBD1. Germline-derived CDR1 and CDR2 are SGHVS and FNYEAQ. This CDR3 region has 16 residues. The V gene end was trimmed by 0 bases and the J gene end by 4 bases; junction bases not matched to a gene: 7. DNA for the CDR3: TGTGCCAGCAGCTTAGCTCTGCGGCAGGGGGCAGATACGCAGTATTTT. Translated, it gives CASSLALRQGADTQYF.

The gene calls are TRBV7-9 and TRBJ2-7, with no clear D. V was cut by 3 bases and J by 2 bases, with 11 bases left in between. Looked up from germline, CDR1 is SEHNR and CDR2 is FQNEAQ (reference sequence). The CDR3 runs 14 residues. The CDR3 region has the DNA TGTGCCAGCAGCTTCGTTGAGGTGGCCTACGAGCAGTACTTC. Translating gives CASSFVEVAYEQYF.

The chain joins TRBV5-1 to TRBJ2-1, with a weak D call TRBD2 (6 bases). CDR3 length equals 15 residues. Trimming cost V 4 bases and J 4 bases, with 15 bases left between them. Germline values: CDR1 SGHRS, CDR2 YFSETQ. The CDR3 nucleotides read TGCGCCAGCAGCGAGGAAGGGGCGGGGTACAATGAGCAGTTCTTC. This codes for CASSEEGAGYNEQFF.

The chain employs TRBV4-3 and TRBJ2-7, with 12 positions matching TRBD1. Per germline, CDR1 LGHNA and CDR2 YSLEER. The CDR3 loop spans 17 amino acids. With V trimmed by 0 bases and J by 4 bases, 7 bases remained unmatched. The CDR3 coding sequence is TGCGCCAGCAGCCAAGATTCAGCGGGACAGGGGGCTTACGAGCAGTACTTC. Amino acids: CASSQDSAGQGAYEQYF.

The chain combines TRBV19 with TRBJ2-3; 9 nucleotides agree with TRBD2. After removal of 1 base from V and 3 bases from J, the junction contained 2 bases not matched to a gene. The CDR3 contains 15 residues. The germline V gene encodes CDR1 LNHDA and CDR2 SQIVND (reference sequence). The DNA of the CDR3 is TGTGCCAGTAGTATAGGTAGCGGGGGAACAGATACGCAGTATTTT. This translates into CASSIGSGGTDTQYF.

The V call is TRBV6-1, the J call TRBJ2-7; TRBD2 agrees at 10 bases. With V trimmed by 3 bases and J by 5 bases, 10 bases remained unmatched. The CDR3 sequence is 16 residues long. Per the germline V gene, CDR1 is MNHNS and CDR2 is SASEGT. The CDR3 bases are TGTGCCAGCAGTGATAGCGGGAGGCCCTTTCCCAACGAGCAGTACTTC. Its translation: CASSDSGRPFPNEQYF.

This chain connects TRBV9 to TRBJ1-1; D is unclear. Germline V gene data show CDR1 as SGDLS and CDR2 as YYNGEE. Trimming pared 0 bases from V and 11 bases from J, leaving 14 bases between. This CDR3 is built from 13 residues. The CDR3 here is CASSVGGSTLAFF. The CDR3 nucleotides read TGTGCCAGCAGCGTAGGGGGATCCACTTTGGCTTTCTTT. The whole variable domain, remainder taken from reference TRBV9 and TRBJ1-1, is DSGVTQTPKHLITATGQRVTLRCSPRSGDLSVYWYQQSLDQGLQFLIQYYNGEERAKGNILERFSAQQFPDLHSELNLSSLELGDSALYFCASSVGGSTLAFFGQGTRLTVV.

The V call is TRBV5-1, the J call TRBJ1-2, with D unresolved. Trimming stripped 4 bases from V and 0 bases from J, with 7 bases between. The CDR3 spans 13 residues. The V gene's germline CDR1 is SGHRS and CDR2 YFSETQ. The CDR3 DNA follows: TGCGCCAGCAGCCCAGTAGCTAACTATGGCTACACCTTC. Its translation: CASSPVANYGYTF.

This clone showed up just a few times. The chain couples TRBV30 to TRBJ1-1, with D hard to call. Germline assignment: CDR1 GTSNPN and CDR2 SVGIG (reference sequence). The CDR3 sequence is 12 residues long. V lost 0 bases to trimming and J lost 4 bases, with 6 bases between them. The CDR3 nucleotides read TGTGCCTGGAGTGTTGTGGGCACTGAAGCTTTCTTT. Amino acids: CAWSVVGTEAFF.